This T cell receptor beta chain was identified during a study of Graves' ophthalmopathy and Graves' hyperthyroidism. Study-wide background: Investigators collected peripheral blood at initial diagnosis, before any treatment was given. Study-wide results and limits: As the model predicted ophthalmopathy progression, it achieved a sensitivity of 55% to 71% and a specificity of 72% to 80%.

Moderate-to-severe activity, CAS at least 3, NOSPECS at least 4 and duration under 3 months characterized donors with ophthalmopathy. Exclusion criteria comprised other autoimmune diseases, uncontrolled infections, pregnancy or lactation in patients. Germline-derived CDR1 and CDR2 are GTSNPN and SVGIG (reference sequence). The length of the CDR3 is 14 residues. Trimming took off 0 bases at V and 2 bases at J, with 11 bases between the two ends. Details on this clonotype: Its specificity is not known.

Amplification targeted the TCR beta CDR3 regions, with RNA transcripts as the source material. A first-round RT-PCR used HTBI primers, followed by a second-round multiplex PCR. TCRdb recomputed calls from the multiplex PCR reads with MiXCR, one row per CDR3 protein. The sample shows almost 750,000 distinct CDR3 sequences, 35% to 50% of them seen only once. What was sequenced was peripheral blood. The sequence derives from an adult man with Graves' ophthalmopathy. The chain is built from TRBV30 and TRBJ2-7; either TRBD1 or TRBD2 may supply D (6 bases each). The chain's CDR3 is CAWSVSGAAYEQYF. The CDR3 nucleotides read TGTGCCTGGAGTGTTTCGGGGGCGGCCTACGAGCAGTACTTC.